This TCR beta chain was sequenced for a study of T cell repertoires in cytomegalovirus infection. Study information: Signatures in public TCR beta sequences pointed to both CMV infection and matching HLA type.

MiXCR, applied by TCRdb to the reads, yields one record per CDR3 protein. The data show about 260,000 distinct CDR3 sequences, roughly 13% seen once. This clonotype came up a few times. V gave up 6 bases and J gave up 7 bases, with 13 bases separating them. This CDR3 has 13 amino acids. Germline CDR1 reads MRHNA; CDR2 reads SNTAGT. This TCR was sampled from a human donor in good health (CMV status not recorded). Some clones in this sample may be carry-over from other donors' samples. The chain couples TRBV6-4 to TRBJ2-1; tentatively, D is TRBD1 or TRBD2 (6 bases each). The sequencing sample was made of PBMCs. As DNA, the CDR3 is TGTGCCAGCAGCAACGGGGGCTTTAATGAGCAGTTCTTC. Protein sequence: CASSNGGFNEQFF.